Shown below are 30 T cell receptor beta chains from a single sample sequenced in a study of CD8+ T cells in alopecia areata. Extracted from the samples, RNA was reverse transcribed into cDNA to serve as the sequencing template. Some clones are missing from TCRdb's copy, which holds only in-frame ones; the method was immunoSEQ multiplex PCR. Seen here are about 160,000 clones, just over 65% observed once, and the top ten hold approximately 0.91%. As to treatment: oral pan-JAK inhibitor, 5-10 mg twice daily. This specimen consisted of CD4+ T cells sorted from blood, obtained at week 4, from a patient treated with tofacitinib. These TCRs come from a human donor with alopecia areata.

This clone was recorded a few times. The chain links TRBV6-5 to TRBJ2-1; the match to TRBD2 covers 11 bases. Trimming removed 5 bases from V and 7 bases from J; junction bases left unmatched: 7. This CDR3 is 15 amino acids long. Germline CDR1 is MNHEY and CDR2 is SVGAGI. The CDR3 bases are TGTGCCAGCAGTCGAGGACTAGCGGGTGGGAATGAGCAGTTCTTC. Its translation is CASSRGLAGGNEQFF.

Only one count was recorded for this clone. The CDR3 protein is CSVTPGTGFNYGYTF. The CDR3 DNA sequence: TGCAGCGTTACACCCGGGACAGGGTTTAACTATGGCTACACCTTC. The chain has TRBV29-1 and TRBJ1-2, with TRBD1 matching 9 bases. This CDR3 is 15 amino acids long. V lost 5 bases and J lost 1; bases outside the gene matches: 8. CDR1 SQVTM and CDR2 ANQGSEA come from the germline V gene.

This clone was recorded only once. The CDR3 DNA reads TGTGCCAGCACTGGTCCAGGCCCGGGGGAGCAGTACTTC. It translates to CASTGPGPGEQYF. The rearrangement joins TRBV7-2 to TRBJ2-7; a possible D gene is TRBD2 (5 bases). This CDR3 has 13 amino acids. CDR1 and CDR2 (germline): SGHTA, FQGNSA. V lost 7 bases and J lost 7, with 17 bases in between.

In its sample, this clone was seen a few times. The chain recombines TRBV4-2 with TRBJ2-1, with 9 bases lining up with TRBD1. The CDR3 covers 15 residues. CDR1 and CDR2 (germline): LGHNA, YNFKEQ. Germline trimming cut 3 bases from V and 7 bases from J; bases unmatched to any gene: 7. This CDR3 is CASSQPPGTGNEQFF. The CDR3 DNA is TGTGCCAGCAGCCAGCCCCCGGGGACAGGGAATGAGCAGTTCTTC.

This clone was counted between two and nine times. This rearrangement joins TRBV29-1 to TRBJ2-6; no reliable D call. CDR1 SQVTM and CDR2 ANQGSEA come from the germline V gene. Trimming left V 6 bases short and J 0 bases short, with 3 bases between. The CDR3 contains 12 residues. The CDR3 region is CSVASGANVLTF. CDR3 sequence (DNA): TGCAGCGTCGCCTCTGGGGCCAACGTCCTGACTTTC.

With regard to this clone: The same CDR3 is also encoded by other DNA sequences in this sample. The rearrangement links TRBV29-1 to TRBJ1-2; unclear D gene. This CDR3 spans 12 amino acids. CDR1 is SQVTM and CDR2 is ANQGSEA in the germline V gene. Trimming pared 4 bases from V and 2 bases from J, leaving 8 bases between. The CDR3 loop reads CSVGTGNYGYTF. CDR3 in DNA: TGCAGCGTTGGGACCGGCAACTATGGCTACACCTTC.

This chain joins TRBV18 and TRBJ1-2; D not resolved. The CDR3 extends over 15 amino acids. Germline loops: CDR1 KGHSH, CDR2 LQKENI. Trimming stripped 3 bases from V and 0 bases from J, with 11 bases between. CDR3 DNA sequence: TGTGCCAGCTCACCTGCGGGTGCCCCTAACTATGGCTACACCTTC. Protein product: CASSPAGAPNYGYTF. The full variable domain, with the rest looked up from reference TRBV18 and TRBJ1-2, is NAGVMQNPRHLVRRRGQEARLRCSPMKGHSHVYWYRQLPEEGLKFMVYLQKENIIDESGMPKERFSAEFPKEGPSILRIQQVVRGDSAAYFCASSPAGAPNYGYTFGSGTRLTVV.

This chain links TRBV5-4 with TRBJ2-3; D is possibly TRBD1 or TRBD2 (5 bases each). Germline-derived CDR1 and CDR2 are SGHNT and YYREEE (reference sequence). The V gene lost 0 bases and the J gene lost 1 base, with 12 bases spanning the gap. The CDR3 covers 16 residues. The CDR3 DNA sequence: TGTGCCAGCAGCTTGGTCGGCAGGGACGGCACAGATACGCAGTATTTT. Amino acids: CASSLVGRDGTDTQYF.

This chain uses TRBV4-1 with TRBJ1-6, with a possible D match to TRBD1 (6 bases). V lost 6 bases, J lost 8 bases, and 11 bases lay in between. The CDR3 has 13 residues. Germline assignment: CDR1 MGHRA and CDR2 YSYEKL. The CDR3 is CASSTNRDSPLHF. The CDR3 DNA is TGCGCCAGCAGTACAAACAGGGATTCACCCCTCCACTTT.

The CDR3 reads CASSFVGINTGELFF. As DNA, the CDR3 is TGTGCCAGCAGCTTTGTGGGAATCAACACCGGGGAGCTGTTTTTT. V is TRBV5-4 and J is TRBJ2-2; D uncertain. The CDR3 totals 15 residues. The V and J ends lost 2 bases and 2 bases respectively, with 10 bases between them. Germline-derived CDR1 and CDR2 are SGHNT and YYREEE (reference sequence).

This sequence joins TRBV29-1 and TRBJ1-6, with D tentatively TRBD1 (5 bases). The V gene lost 8 bases and the J gene lost 18 bases, with 14 bases spanning the gap. The CDR3 totals 9 residues. CDR1 and CDR2 from the germline V gene are SQVTM and ANQGSEA. The chain's CDR3 is CSPSGVRHF. The CDR3 nucleotides read TGCAGCCCCTCGGGGGTGCGCCACTTT.

The chain uses TRBV7-9 and TRBJ1-2, with 7 bases lining up with TRBD1. The CDR3 contains 13 residues. Germline values: CDR1 SEHNR, CDR2 FQNEAQ (reference sequence). J gave up 8 bases and V 2 bases, and 5 bases lay outside the gene matches. CDR3 coding DNA: TGTGCCAGCAGCTTAAATCCCAGGGGGGGCTACACCTTC. Amino acids: CASSLNPRGGYTF.

This chain connects TRBV27 to TRBJ1-1, with D tentatively TRBD1 (5 bases). The CDR3 loop spans 12 amino acids. CDR1 is MNHEY and CDR2 is SMNVEV in the germline V gene (reference sequence). Deletions cut 6 bases from V and 10 bases from J, with 15 bases between. The CDR3, as DNA: TGTGCCAGCAGAGAGGGGAGTCGCGGAGCTTTCTTT. Its protein is CASREGSRGAFF.

In this sample, this clone turned up a few times. The chain employs TRBV7-6 and TRBJ2-2; 7 nucleotides line up with TRBD1. With V trimmed by 6 bases and J by 6 bases, 7 bases remained unmatched. The CDR3 covers 14 residues. Germline V gene data show CDR1 as SGHVS and CDR2 as FNYEAQ. This chain's CDR3 is CASRPGQAAGELFF. CDR3 sequence (DNA): TGTGCCAGCAGACCTGGACAGGCGGCCGGGGAGCTGTTTTTT. The complete variable domain, with remaining parts taken from reference TRBV7-6 and TRBJ2-2, reads GAGVSQSPRYKVTKRGQDVALRCDPISGHVSLYWYRQALGQGPEFLTYFNYEAQQDKSGLPNDRFSAERPEGSISTLTIQRTEQRDSAMYRCASRPGQAAGELFFGEGSRLTVL.

Only a few counts were recorded for this clone. This chain joins TRBV27 and TRBJ2-5; D might be TRBD2 (6 bases). This CDR3 contains 15 residues. In germline, CDR1 is MNHEY, CDR2 SMNVEV (reference sequence). V lost 3 bases and J 2 bases, leaving 13 bases between the germline ends. CDR3: CASSLEGRSQETQYF. The CDR3 region has the DNA TGTGCCAGCAGTTTGGAGGGGAGGTCTCAAGAGACCCAGTACTTC.

This clone has more than one count but fewer than ten. V is TRBV11-3 and J is TRBJ2-3; D is undetermined. From germline, CDR1 is SGHNT and CDR2 YENEEA. This CDR3 comprises 14 residues. V was pared by 3 bases and J by 6 bases, with 13 bases between. CDR3 coding DNA: TGTGCCAGCAGCTTTTTCGCCCGCTCCGATACGCAGTATTTT. Translated, it gives CASSFFARSDTQYF.

The V and J genes are TRBV30 and TRBJ1-4; 7 positions agree with TRBD1. The CDR3 covers 12 residues. Trimming cost V 4 bases and J 8 bases; bases outside gene matches: 4. Per germline, CDR1 GTSNPN and CDR2 SVGIG (reference sequence). In nucleotides, the CDR3 is TGTGCCTGGACGCGCAGGGGGGAAAAACTGTTTTTT. The encoded protein is CAWTRRGEKLFF.

DNA of the CDR3: TGCAGCGCCGGACGAGGGAGATCCTACAATGAGCAGTTCTTC. Translating gives CSAGRGRSYNEQFF. This chain links TRBV29-1 with TRBJ2-1; D might be TRBD2 (5 bases). Germline V CDR1 and CDR2: SQVTM, ANQGSEA. The V gene lost 7 bases and the J gene lost 1 base, with 14 bases spanning the gap. The CDR3 sequence is 14 residues long.

The genes are TRBV10-3 and TRBJ2-1; TRBD2 matches 10 bases. The V gene end was trimmed by 10 bases and the J gene end by 0 bases; junction bases not matched to a gene: 15. Germline V gene lookup returns CDR1 ENHRY and CDR2 SYGVKD. This CDR3 contains 18 residues. DNA of the CDR3: TGTGCCACAACCGGGACTAGCGTAATAAGCAGCTCCTACAATGAGCAGTTCTTC. This gives the protein CATTGTSVISSSYNEQFF.

The sample holds a few counts of this clone. The J gene is TRBJ2-1, the V gene TRBV29-1, with D perhaps TRBD1 (5 bases). The CDR3 contains 16 residues. The V end lost 3 bases, the J end lost 3 bases, and 18 bases lay between the germline ends. Per germline, CDR1 SQVTM and CDR2 ANQGSEA. CDR3 in amino acids: CSVERQIFSLYNEQFF. The CDR3 DNA sequence: TGCAGCGTTGAGCGACAGATCTTCTCCCTCTACAATGAGCAGTTCTTC.

The chain uses TRBV25-1 and TRBJ1-2; D is uncertain. V lost 3 bases, J lost 8 bases, and 7 bases lay in between. The CDR3 is 11 amino acids. CDR1 MGHDK and CDR2 SYGVNS come from the germline V gene. The chain's CDR3 is CASSEGGGYTF. CDR3 bases: TGTGCCAGCAGTGAGGGAGGGGGCTACACCTTC.

The J gene is TRBJ2-5, the V gene TRBV5-6; weak D call: TRBD2 (5 bases). CDR3 size: 15 residues. Looked up from germline, CDR1 is SGHDT and CDR2 is YYEEEE. Deletions cut 4 bases from V and 1 base from J, with 14 bases between. Written as DNA, the CDR3 is TGTGCCAGCAGCACTCTTCACGCGGGCCAAGAGACCCAGTACTTC. Translating it yields CASSTLHAGQETQYF.

The rearrangement joins TRBV4-2 to TRBJ2-3; TRBD2 matches at 8 bases. This CDR3 has 17 amino acids. The J segment lost 2 bases and the V segment lost 2 bases, leaving 9 bases of the junction unmatched. Germline V gene sequence: CDR1 LGHNA, CDR2 YNFKEQ. The CDR3, as DNA: TGTGCCAGCAGCCAACCCGGGACTAGTACGACCACAGATACGCAGTATTTT. Translated, it gives CASSQPGTSTTTDTQYF.

V and J are TRBV7-6 and TRBJ2-6; 7 bases agree with TRBD1. The CDR3 contains 17 residues. Germline V lookup: CDR1 SGHVS, CDR2 FNYEAQ. The V and J ends lost 4 bases and 0 bases, in that order; junction bases with no gene match: 6. The CDR3 DNA reads as TGTGCCAGCAGCTCACGACAGGGAACCTCTGGGGCCAACGTCCTGACTTTC. It codes for CASSSRQGTSGANVLTF.

This clone was counted a single time. This chain joins TRBV6-5 and TRBJ2-7, with D possibly matching TRBD2 (5 bases). Per germline, CDR1 MNHEY and CDR2 SVGAGI. V gave up 4 bases and J gave up 3 bases, with 19 bases separating them. The CDR3 spans 16 residues. In DNA, the CDR3 is TGTGCCAGCAGTTCCCCCCACCGCGGGTCCTACTACGAGCAGTACTTC. It is translated as CASSSPHRGSYYEQYF.

V and J are TRBV6-1 and TRBJ1-2, with a tentative D call TRBD1 (5 bases). Trimming shortened V by 6 bases and J by 7 bases, and 15 bases separated the two germline ends. This CDR3 is built from 13 residues. The germline V gene encodes CDR1 MNHNS and CDR2 SASEGT. The CDR3 nucleotides are TGTGCCAGCAGCTCAACAGGATTCGGTGGCTACACCTTC. Protein sequence: CASSSTGFGGYTF.

The chain employs TRBV7-9 and TRBJ2-2, with 10 bases aligning to TRBD1. The V and J ends lost 8 bases and 3 bases, in that order; junction bases with no gene match: 6. Per the germline V gene, CDR1 is SEHNR and CDR2 is FQNEAQ (reference sequence). This CDR3 has 15 amino acids. The CDR3 bases are TGTGCCAGCGAGTCGGGACAGGGGTACACCGGGGAGCTGTTTTTT. Amino acids: CASESGQGYTGELFF.

This chain joins TRBV5-4 and TRBJ2-1, with 7 bases identical to TRBD2. Per germline, CDR1 SGHNT and CDR2 YYREEE (reference sequence). Losses at the gene ends were 2 bases for V and 4 bases for J; bases not matched to a gene: 6. The CDR3 contains 15 residues. The DNA of the CDR3 is TGTGCCAGCAGCTTAGGACTAGATTCTTACAATGAGCAGTTCTTC. Translating gives CASSLGLDSYNEQFF. Looking up the rest from reference TRBV5-4 and TRBJ2-1 gives the full variable domain: ETGVTQSPTHLIKTRGQQVTLRCSSQSGHNTVSWYQQALGQGPQFIFQYYREEENGRGNFPPRFSGLQFPNYSSELNVNALELDDSALYLCASSLGLDSYNEQFFGPGTRLTVL.

The chain has TRBV30 and TRBJ2-1; possibly TRBD2 for D (5 bases). The CDR3 consists of 14 residues. Germline V gene sequence: CDR1 GTSNPN, CDR2 SVGIG (reference sequence). Trimming stripped 3 bases from V and 4 bases from J, with 13 bases between. The CDR3 loop reads CAWRAGSRYNEQFF. The CDR3, as DNA: TGTGCCTGGAGGGCGGGTTCCCGATACAATGAGCAGTTCTTC. Variable domain in full (rest from reference TRBV30 and TRBJ2-1): SQTIHQWPATLVQPVGSPLSLECTVEGTSNPNLYWYRQAAGRGLQLLFYSVGIGQISSEVPQNLSASRPQDRQFILSSKKLLLSDSGFYLCAWRAGSRYNEQFFGPGTRLTVL.

This clone occurred a few times. The rearrangement uses TRBV30 and TRBJ2-1; the match to TRBD1 covers 10 bases. The V and J ends lost 2 bases and 7 bases, in that order; junction bases with no gene match: 2. The CDR3 has 13 residues. Germline lookup yields CDR1 GTSNPN and CDR2 SVGIG (reference sequence). This CDR3 is CAWSRDRGNEQFF. CDR3 sequence (DNA): TGTGCCTGGAGTAGGGACAGGGGTAATGAGCAGTTCTTC.